This TCR beta chain was recovered during a study of T cells in Graves' hyperthyroidism and ophthalmopathy. Study information: Peripheral blood was acquired at first diagnosis, ahead of any therapy whatsoever. Findings and caveats of the study: Researchers report that a 13 V-J model separated ophthalmopathy from stable hyperthyroidism.

The CDR3 regions of TCR beta were amplified from RNA transcripts. Primed by the HTBI set, a first-round RT-PCR was run on the TCR CDR3. Via MiXCR, TCRdb re-called the multiplex PCR reads, giving one row per CDR3 protein. Of hundreds of thousands of distinct CDR3 sequences listed, 24% are singletons. Diagnoses rested on clinical symptoms, serum thyroxine and TRAb, thyroid ultrasound and orbital computed tomography. Per germline, CDR1 MNHEY and CDR2 SVGEGT. This CDR3 spans 18 amino acids. This clonotype appeared a few times. No antigen is known for it. One end of the junction fails to match germline, which may point to a read error.

V usage is TRBV6-2 or TRBV6-3 and J usage is TRBJ2-2; D perhaps matches TRBD2 (5 bases). The sequence came from a young woman with Graves' ophthalmopathy. The source material was blood. The CDR3 coding sequence is TGTGCCAGCAGTTACCCCTCCGTGACGCGGTCTAACACCGGGGAGCTGTGTTTT. It specifies CASSYPSVTRSNTGELCF.